This TCR beta chain originates from a study of blood T cell repertoires in COVID-19. On the study more broadly: The samples span acute and convalescent COVID-19 from the United States, Italy and Spain. Sample material is recorded as cDNA or gDNA derived from T cells, B-cell-depleted T cells, or PBMCs.

Trimming took 0 bases from V and 5 from J, leaving 13 bases between them. Germline CDR1 reads KGHSH; CDR2 reads LQKENI. There are 16 residues in the CDR3. Under the authors' procedure: Reference gene primer amplification yielded estimated nucleated cell counts. Sequenced by immunoSEQ multiplex PCR; TCRdb stores in-frame clones only, minus some. Clone size and V and J calls were adopted from that table, with D and trimming inferred from the DNA. Found here are 300,000 or so clones, about nine tenths of them singletons; the top ten hold roughly 1.6%. The V and J genes are TRBV18 and TRBJ1-4, with a weak D call TRBD1 (6 bases). The sample taken for sequencing was peripheral blood. The clonotype comes from a woman aged 40 to 55 who had recovered from COVID-19. CDR3: CASSPPVGRGNEKLFF. CDR3 nucleotides: TGTGCCAGCTCACCACCGGTAGGAAGGGGGAATGAAAAACTGTTTTTT.